This entry describes one TCR beta chain. Its antigen is unknown. This record comes from a study of identical twins. From the 5' RACE reads, TCRdb called clonotypes with MiXCR, one entry per CDR3 protein. The table has 700,000 to 950,000 distinct CDR3 sequences, about 12% seen once. Study outcomes and limitations: Twins' excess sharing was less marked for out-of-frame beta sequences. For out-of-frame alpha sequences shared by twins, low generation probability was in excess.

These data were also reused for a study on yellow fever vaccine responses in identical twins. That source adds: Convergence reportedly seemed to mark part of the twins' vaccine T cell response, with personalization marking the rest.

The sample comprised PBMCs. The TCR originated in a young woman in good health.

DNA of the CDR3: TGTGCCAGTAGTATCGGCGAAGGCTACGAGCAGTACTTC. As protein: CASSIGEGYEQYF. The chain uses TRBV19 and TRBJ2-7; D is unclear. Germline V CDR1 and CDR2: LNHDA, SQIVND (reference sequence). Deletions cut 3 bases from V and 3 bases from J, with 9 bases between. This CDR3 comprises 13 residues. The full variable domain, in which reference TRBV19 and TRBJ2-7 provide the parts outside the CDR3, is DGGITQSPKYLFRKEGQNVTLSCEQNLNHDAMYWYRQDPGQGLRLIYYSQIVNDFQKGDIAEGYSVSREKKESFPLTVTSAQKNPTAFYLCASSIGEGYEQYFGPGTRLTVT.